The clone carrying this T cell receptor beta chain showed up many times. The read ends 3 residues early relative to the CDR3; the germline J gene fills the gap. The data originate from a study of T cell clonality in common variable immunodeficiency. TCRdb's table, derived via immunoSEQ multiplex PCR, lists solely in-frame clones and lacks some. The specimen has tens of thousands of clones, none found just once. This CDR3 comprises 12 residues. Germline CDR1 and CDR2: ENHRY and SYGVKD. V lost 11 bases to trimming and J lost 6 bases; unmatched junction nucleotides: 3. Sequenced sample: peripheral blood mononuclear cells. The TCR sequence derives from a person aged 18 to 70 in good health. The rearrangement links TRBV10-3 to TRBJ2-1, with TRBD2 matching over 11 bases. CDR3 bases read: TGTGCCGTCACTAGCGGGGGCAATGAG. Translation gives CAVTSGGNE. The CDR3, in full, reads CAVTSGGNEQFF.